The present T cell receptor (beta chain) was sequenced within a study of brain T cells in children with intractable seizures (dated by TCRdb to about 2021). Some background on the complete study: Resected brain tissue from 53 pediatric epilepsy surgery cases was initially screened for immune gene transcripts with a NanoString immunology panel. Eight of the 12 selected surgery cases also had pre-surgery blood sequenced, which left four cases with brain tissue only. What the study reported, not specific to this receptor: Sequencing depth differed between pre- and post-surgery blood, so clones missing from the pre-surgery sample may reflect undersampling. Viral specificity was inferred only from CDR3 sequence similarity, and patients' HCMV serostatus was unknown.

The time point tag for this specimen amounts to: resected brain tissue, or blood drawn just prior to surgery. Surgery cases with the highest brain T cell transcript signatures were selected for TCR beta chain sequencing of brain tissue and, where available, blood. Prior to surgery, the patients had been treated with at least one anti-epileptic drug. TCR-sequenced patients were children with drug-resistant epilepsy due to tuberous sclerosis complex, focal cortical dysplasia, Rasmussen encephalitis or hemimegalencephaly. The Monarch genomic DNA purification kit was used to extract bulk genomic DNA from unsorted brain tissue and from whole blood. The immunoSEQ assay was applied to genomic DNA to generate the TCR beta chain sequences. As for the authors' bioinformatics: CDR3 sequences that did not begin with the conserved framework cysteine at position 104 were removed by hand. To get clonality, the normalized Shannon's Diversity Index was subtracted from one, giving values from 0 (maximal diversity) to 1 (oligoclonal). Differences in the frequency of the same CDR3 between samples, such as brain versus blood, were assessed with chi-squared comparison-of-proportions tests. Public clonotypes were identified through searches of immuneACCESS, and similarity to known antiviral clonotypes was evaluated with the VDJdb browser. The table was pulled from immuneACCESS by TCRdb, which kept in-frame rearrangements only. Such tables lose some clones; where checked, under half of the loss comes from unresolved V genes, and the rest has no known cause. V, J and clone size are taken as reported in that table, and D and trimming were inferred from the DNA itself. For this sample the table gives 65,000 to 85,000 clones, of which about 93% were detected only once. Together, the top ten hold over 1.5% of the sample.

Worth noting for this clone: It lacks a known antigen. Per-base qualities were not stored, and no clone one base away is much larger.

V is pruned by 3 bases and J by 0 bases, leaving 3 bases of the junction without a gene match. The CDR3 sequence holds 15 residues, the cysteine and phenylalanine included. Only CDR3 DNA remains: 45 bases, in frame from the first base. CDR1 is given as LNHDA and CDR2 as SQIVND, both from the germline V gene (reference sequence). The sequence was collected from a boy less than two years old with tuberous sclerosis and intractable seizures. Sequencing used peripheral blood, obtained at surgery. The V gene is TRBV19 and the J gene is TRBJ2-7, with 9 bases aligning to TRBD1. The nucleotides read TGTGCCAGTAGTATCTTGGGACAGGGCTCCTACGAGCAGTACTTC. Translated, it reads CASSILGQGSYEQYF.